This T cell receptor beta chain appears in the sequencing data of a study of identical twins. V lost 2 bases to trimming and J lost 5 bases, with 9 bases between them. The CDR3 loop spans 13 amino acids. Germline values: CDR1 SGHAT, CDR2 FQNNGV. Notes on the study in general: Out-of-frame alpha sequences common to twins exhibited a surplus of low generation probability.

Using its own MiXCR run on the 5' RACE reads, TCRdb lists one record per CDR3 protein. Of under 250,000 distinct CDR3 sequences in the sample, more than 9.5% were seen once. This clonotype was recorded a few times. Antigen: not known. This sample also appeared in a second study, on yellow fever vaccine responses in identical twins.

The rearrangement uses TRBV11-2 and TRBJ2-5; D is undetermined. The source of this sequence is a woman between 18 and 29 years old in good health. Sequenced: memory (CD45RO+) T cells sorted from blood. CDR3 sequence reads: CASSLLYGETQYF. CDR3 bases: TGTGCCAGCAGCTTATTGTATGGGGAGACCCAGTACTTC.